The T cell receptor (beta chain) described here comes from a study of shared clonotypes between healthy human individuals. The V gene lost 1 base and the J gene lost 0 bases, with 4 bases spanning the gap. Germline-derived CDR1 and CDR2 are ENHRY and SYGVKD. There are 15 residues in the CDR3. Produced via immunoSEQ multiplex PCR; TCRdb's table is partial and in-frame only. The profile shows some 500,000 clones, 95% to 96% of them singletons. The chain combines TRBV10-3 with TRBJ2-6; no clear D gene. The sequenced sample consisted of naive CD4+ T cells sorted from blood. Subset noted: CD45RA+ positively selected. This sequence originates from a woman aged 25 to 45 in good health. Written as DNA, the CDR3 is TGTGCCATCAGTGAGTTGTTCTCTGGGGCCAACGTCCTGACTTTC. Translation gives CAISELFSGANVLTF.